This TCR beta chain was observed in a study of human T cells and chemical hapten exposure. Study-level information: Diphenylcyclopropenone doses were given weekly to the scalps of patients across the approximately 24-week study.

Time point here: patch test 3, about 24 weeks after DPC sensitization. Treatment noted: therapeutic diphenylcyclopropenone sensitization with weekly scalp DPC. As to this clonotype: Antigen unknown.

V was clipped by 4 bases and J by 7 bases, with 17 bases between them. Germline CDR1 is SGHTA and CDR2 is FQGNSA. This CDR3 has 15 amino acids. TCRdb analysed the RACE reads with MiXCR anew, one entry per CDR3 protein. The sample holds roughly 200,000 distinct CDR3 sequences, around a quarter seen once. Whole-study results and caveats: Following DPC sensitization, TCRs present above 1 in 1000 frequency showed no change.

V and J are TRBV7-2 and TRBJ2-1; D is perhaps TRBD2 (5 bases). This receptor was obtained from a woman aged 40 to 50 with alopecia areata. Some clones in this sample may be carry-over from other donors' samples. This material consisted of whole blood, taken in connection with sensitization to the hapten diphenylcyclopropenone (DPC). CDR3 protein: CASSSGLLGLNEQFF. CDR3 DNA sequence: TGTGCCAGCAGCTCAGGACTCTTGGGGTTGAATGAGCAGTTCTTC.